One and the same sample provided the 32 T cell receptor beta chains below, sequenced in a study of T cells in Graves' hyperthyroidism and ophthalmopathy. There were TCR beta CDR3 regions amplified from RNA transcripts. With the HTBI primer set, the TCR CDR3 went through a first round of RT-PCR. TCRdb used MiXCR to reprocess the multiplex PCR reads, holding one entry per CDR3 protein. The sample has fewer than 350,000 distinct CDR3 sequences; 13% are singletons. Sequencing was performed on blood. These receptors were collected from a woman in her 30s with Graves' hyperthyroidism that later progressed to Graves' ophthalmopathy.

This clonotype appeared many times. This chain uses TRBV30 with TRBJ1-2; D remains unclear. The CDR3 runs to 11 residues. V was clipped by 3 bases and J by 7 bases, with 9 bases between them. CDR1 is GTSNPN and CDR2 is SVGIG in the germline V gene (reference sequence). This chain's CDR3 is CAWRIAFGYTF. In DNA form, the CDR3 reads TGTGCCTGGAGGATTGCTTTTGGCTACACCTTC.

Comment on this clonotype: This could be a read error, since a much larger clone is one nucleotide away. The J gene is TRBJ2-7, the V gene TRBV6-1, with D uncertain. The V end was cut by 6 bases, the J end by 4 bases, with 7 bases between. CDR1 is MNHNS, CDR2 SASEGT, per germline. This CDR3 is 11 amino acids long. This chain's CDR3 is CASRKRYEQYF. CDR3 in DNA: TGTGCCAGCAGGAAACGTTACGAGCAGTACTTC.

The J gene is TRBJ1-2, the V gene TRBV19; D may be TRBD1 (5 bases). V lost 10 bases and J lost 7, with 16 bases in between. The CDR3 spans 12 residues. Germline V gives CDR1 LNHDA, CDR2 SQIVND (reference sequence). The CDR3 here is CATVGPQGGYTF. DNA for the CDR3: TGTGCCACCGTGGGACCGCAAGGTGGCTACACCTTC.

The chain has TRBV2 and TRBJ2-2; D remains ambiguous. V lost 8 bases, J lost 4 bases, and 14 bases lay in between. Germline loops: CDR1 SNHLY, CDR2 FYNNEI. The CDR3 consists of 14 residues. CDR3 sequence reads: CASQSQSPTGELFF. The CDR3 DNA reads TGTGCCAGCCAATCACAGAGTCCCACCGGGGAGCTGTTTTTT.

Comment on this clonotype: Mismatch with germline at one junction end may stem from a read error. The V call is TRBV6-1, the J call TRBJ2-1; 8 nucleotides agree with TRBD2. The CDR3 has 14 amino acids. From germline, CDR1 is MNHNS and CDR2 SASEGT. The CDR3 DNA reads as TGTGCCAGCAGTAAAGCGGGAGTTGAGAATGAGCAGTTCTTC. It codes for CASSKAGVENEQFF.

This clonotype was counted many times. The rearrangement joins TRBV2 to TRBJ2-1, with TRBD2 matching over 12 bases. Trimming at V came to 4 bases and at J to 8 bases, leaving 3 bases not matched to a gene. This CDR3 has 14 residues. Germline V gives CDR1 SNHLY, CDR2 FYNNEI. In DNA, the CDR3 is TGTGCCAGCAGTGGCCTAGCGGGAGGGTATGAGCAGTTCTTC. Translating gives CASSGLAGGYEQFF.

This clonotype was seen ten or more times. The rearrangement links TRBV7-2 to TRBJ2-7, with TRBD1 matching 7 bases. This CDR3 comprises 15 residues. Germline loops: CDR1 SGHTA, CDR2 FQGNSA. V was pared by 6 bases and J by 0 bases, with 8 bases of the junction left unmatched. The CDR3 nucleotides read TGTGCCAGCAGGAAGCAGGGGGTGAGCTCCTACGAGCAGTACTTC. Protein: CASRKQGVSSYEQYF.

This clonotype was observed a few times. The rearrangement joins TRBV30 to TRBJ2-5; perhaps TRBD1 as D (5 bases). The V end was cut by 0 bases, the J end by 6 bases, with 11 bases between. The CDR3 consists of 13 residues. The V gene's germline CDR1 is GTSNPN and CDR2 SVGIG (reference sequence). The CDR3 reads CAWSVLGVKTQYF. DNA for the CDR3: TGTGCCTGGAGTGTCTTAGGGGTAAAGACCCAGTACTTC.

This clonotype was observed at least ten times. The chain combines TRBV6-5 with TRBJ1-1; 8 bases agree with TRBD1. This CDR3 spans 15 amino acids. Per the germline V gene, CDR1 is MNHEY and CDR2 is SVGAGI. Unmatched junction bases numbered 6, after V lost 0 bases and J lost 6 bases. The CDR3 here is CASSYSPGGFPEAFF. The CDR3 DNA follows: TGTGCCAGCAGTTACTCGCCAGGGGGCTTTCCTGAAGCTTTCTTT.

This chain connects TRBV7-2 to TRBJ2-2; D may be TRBD2 (6 bases). The CDR3 is 17 amino acids. V gave up 1 base and J gave up 2 bases, with 14 bases separating them. CDR1 and CDR2 (germline): SGHTA, FQGNSA. The CDR3 DNA sequence: TGTGCCAGCAGCTTAGTACTCGGGACTGGAAACACCGGGGAGCTGTTTTTT. Its translation is CASSLVLGTGNTGELFF. The complete variable domain, with remaining parts taken from reference TRBV7-2 and TRBJ2-2, reads GAGVSQSPSNKVTEKGKDVELRCDPISGHTALYWYRQSLGQGLEFLIYFQGNSAPDKSGLPSDRFSAERTGGSVSTLTIQRTQQEDSAVYLCASSLVLGTGNTGELFFGEGSRLTVL.

This clonotype was picked up many times. The V and J genes are TRBV28 and TRBJ1-3; D gene uncertain. The germline gives CDR1 MDHEN, CDR2 SYDVKM. Deletions cut 7 bases from V and 2 bases from J, with 12 bases between. The length of the CDR3 is 14 residues. Here the CDR3 DNA reads TGTGCCAGCACCCGCCGGGGTACTGGAAACACCATATATTTT. As protein: CASTRRGTGNTIYF.

This clonotype was detected a few times. This chain joins TRBV18 and TRBJ1-1; D is unresolved. This CDR3 is built from 15 residues. Trimming left V 3 bases short and J 6 bases short, with 17 bases between. Germline CDR1 reads KGHSH; CDR2 reads LQKENI. CDR3 nucleotides: TGTGCCAGCTCACCCCCTATGGGCGGCATACCTGAAGCTTTCTTT. This translates into CASSPPMGGIPEAFF.

On this clonotype: Since a much larger clone is just one base distant, this may be a read error. The chain links TRBV6-1 to TRBJ2-1, with D maybe TRBD1 (5 bases). The J call may be faulty, since TRBJ2-7 better matches the DNA end. This CDR3 is built from 12 residues. Per germline, CDR1 MNHNS and CDR2 SASEGT. CDR3 in DNA: TGTGCCAGCAGTGGCAGGGTCAATGAGCAGTACTTC. Translated, it gives CASSGRVNEQYF.

This clonotype has a count of ten or more. This chain links TRBV27 with TRBJ1-3; D uncertain. V lost 5 bases, J lost 3 bases, and 14 bases lay in between. Germline V gives CDR1 MNHEY, CDR2 SMNVEV (reference sequence). The CDR3 runs 15 residues. CDR3 sequence reads: CASSPTPVGGNTIYF. As DNA, the CDR3 is TGTGCCAGCAGTCCCACCCCAGTGGGTGGAAACACCATATATTTT.

The chain employs TRBV6-5 and TRBJ2-3, with a possible D match to TRBD1 (6 bases). V gave up 4 bases and J gave up 6 bases, with 14 bases separating them. The CDR3 totals 14 residues. The germline V gene encodes CDR1 MNHEY and CDR2 SVGAGI. CDR3 sequence: CASSLDSSADTQYF. CDR3 nucleotide sequence: TGTGCCAGCAGTTTGGACAGTAGCGCCGATACGCAGTATTTT.

This clonotype was seen a handful of times. V and J are TRBV27 and TRBJ1-1; no clear D gene. CDR3 length: 14 amino acids. Germline loops: CDR1 MNHEY, CDR2 SMNVEV (reference sequence). The ends were cut back, 6 bases at V and 4 bases at J, with 15 bases in the middle. CDR3 sequence: CASSPTTETTEAFF. The DNA of the CDR3 is TGTGCCAGCAGCCCAACCACGGAAACCACTGAAGCTTTCTTT.

V gene TRBV4-2 combines with J gene TRBJ1-5; D gene ambiguous. Trimming removed 0 bases at V and 0 bases at J, with 9 bases between. Germline CDR1 is LGHNA and CDR2 is YNFKEQ. This CDR3 contains 16 residues. In DNA, the CDR3 is TGTGCCAGCAGCCAAGAAGGCGGAGATAGCAATCAGCCCCAGCATTTT. Translating it yields CASSQEGGDSNQPQHF.

The chain links TRBV20-1 to TRBJ2-7, with 7 bases fitting TRBD2. The CDR3 is 14 residues long. Per germline, CDR1 DFQATT and CDR2 SNEGSKA (reference sequence). With V trimmed by 5 bases and J by 3 bases, 10 bases remained unmatched. CDR3 region: CSAGGLRGIYEQYF. CDR3 DNA: TGCAGTGCTGGGGGACTGCGGGGGATCTACGAGCAGTACTTC.

This clonotype was observed a handful of times. The chain carries TRBV7-9 and TRBJ2-3; D call uncertain. This CDR3 has 16 amino acids. V was cut by 1 base and J by 4 bases, with 15 bases left in between. The V gene's germline CDR1 is SEHNR and CDR2 FQNEAQ (reference sequence). The CDR3 DNA reads TGTGCCAGCAGCTTAGATTTCCAATTCTTGGCAGATACGCAGTATTTT. Translating gives CASSLDFQFLADTQYF.

The V gene is TRBV7-3, the J gene TRBJ2-1; TRBD2 matches at 8 bases. CDR1 and CDR2 (germline): SGHTA, FQGTGA. With 7 bases clipped from V and 10 bases from J, the junction kept 9 bases outside the gene matches. The CDR3 runs to 13 residues. The CDR3 nucleotides are TGTGCCAGCAATTTCAGCGGGAGACGGGAGCAGTTCTTC. Translation gives CASNFSGRREQFF.

This clonotype has a count of ten or more. The chain uses TRBV4-3 and TRBJ2-7; D possibly uses TRBD1 or TRBD2 (5 bases each). The germline gives CDR1 LGHNA, CDR2 YSLEER. V was shortened by 1 base and J by 1 base, with 17 bases between the two germline ends. The CDR3 sequence is 17 residues long. The CDR3, as DNA: TGCGCCAGCAGCCAAGGTAGTTCAGAGGGGTCATCCTACGAGCAGTACTTC. Its translation: CASSQGSSEGSSYEQYF.

This clonotype was counted many times. The chain employs TRBV5-1 and TRBJ2-1, with D unresolved. The germline V gene encodes CDR1 SGHRS and CDR2 YFSETQ. Trimming took off 1 base at V and 6 bases at J, with 8 bases between the two ends. The CDR3 totals 13 residues. CDR3 DNA sequence: TGCGCCAGCAGCTTGTGGGTCGGCAATGAGCAGTTCTTC. Protein product: CASSLWVGNEQFF.

This clonotype was observed at least ten times. This chain connects TRBV20-1 to TRBJ2-7, with no clear D. V lost 1 base and J 3 bases, leaving 4 bases between the germline ends. This CDR3 is built from 11 residues. Germline CDR1 is DFQATT and CDR2 is SNEGSKA (reference sequence). The CDR3 here is CSARVGYEQYF. CDR3 coding DNA: TGCAGTGCTAGAGTAGGCTACGAGCAGTACTTC.

This clonotype was found many times. The chain has TRBV28 and TRBJ1-2; a weak D match, TRBD1 (5 bases). The V and J ends lost 3 bases and 4 bases respectively, with 15 bases between them. This CDR3 is built from 15 residues. The V gene's germline CDR1 is MDHEN and CDR2 SYDVKM. Written as DNA, the CDR3 is TGTGCCAGCAGTTTGGAAAGCGCAGGGCCCTATGGCTACACCTTC. The encoded protein is CASSLESAGPYGYTF.

The V and J genes are TRBV25-1 and TRBJ2-1, with TRBD1 matching 7 bases. Germline lookup yields CDR1 MGHDK and CDR2 SYGVNS. Trimming at V came to 5 bases and at J to 6 bases, leaving 7 bases not matched to a gene. CDR3 size: 14 residues. The CDR3 is CASSSGNRGNEQFF. The CDR3 region has the DNA TGTGCCAGCAGTTCTGGGAACAGGGGCAATGAGCAGTTCTTC.

This clonotype came up many times. The chain combines TRBV20-1 with TRBJ2-7; weak D call: TRBD1 (5 bases). The CDR3 covers 16 residues. The germline V and J ends were trimmed by 0 bases and 7 bases, with 22 bases remaining between them. The germline gives CDR1 DFQATT, CDR2 SNEGSKA (reference sequence). The CDR3 sequence: CSARELSGRASWEQYF. The CDR3 DNA sequence: TGCAGTGCTAGAGAGCTTTCTGGCAGGGCCTCCTGGGAGCAGTACTTC.

This clonotype was counted ten times or more. The chain combines TRBV2 with TRBJ1-1; the match to TRBD1 covers 10 bases. With 8 bases clipped from V and 10 bases from J, the junction kept 4 bases outside the gene matches. Germline assignment: CDR1 SNHLY and CDR2 FYNNEI. The CDR3 contains 11 residues. This CDR3 is CASSRDRGAFF. CDR3 sequence (DNA): TGTGCCAGCTCCCGGGACAGGGGAGCTTTCTTT.

Ten or more counts support this clonotype. V is TRBV6-1 and J is TRBJ2-6, with D possibly called TRBD1 or TRBD2 (5 bases each). V lost 8 bases, J lost 2 bases, and 13 bases lay in between. This CDR3 is 15 amino acids long. Germline V gene lookup returns CDR1 MNHNS and CDR2 SASEGT. The CDR3 spells CASGGVSAGANVLTF. The CDR3 DNA reads as TGTGCCAGCGGGGGTGTTTCTGCTGGGGCCAACGTCCTGACTTTC.

This clonotype was detected many times. V and J are TRBV20-1 and TRBJ2-3; 9 bases agree with TRBD2. Unmatched junction bases numbered 8, after V lost 6 bases and J lost 1 base. CDR1 is DFQATT, CDR2 SNEGSKA, per germline (reference sequence). This CDR3 contains 15 residues. The CDR3 bases are TGCAGTGCCTTCGCGACTAGCGGAGGCACAGATACGCAGTATTTT. Protein product: CSAFATSGGTDTQYF.

In its sample, this clonotype was seen many times. V and J are TRBV13 and TRBJ2-7; D unclear. Trimming shortened V by 5 bases and J by 2 bases, and 13 bases separated the two germline ends. Germline CDR1 is PRHDT and CDR2 is FYEKMQ (reference sequence). The CDR3 loop spans 14 amino acids. The CDR3 protein is CASSPSDGPYEQYF. Here the CDR3 DNA reads TGTGCCAGCAGCCCGTCGGACGGGCCCTACGAGCAGTACTTC.

This clonotype was recorded many times. The chain is built from TRBV12-5 and TRBJ2-3, with D unclear. The CDR3 totals 16 residues. The germline CDR1 and CDR2 sequences are LGHNT and FRNRAP. V lost 1 base and J 0 bases, leaving 11 bases between the germline ends. The CDR3 DNA sequence: TGTGCTAGTGGTTTGGGGAGCGCCCCGAGCACAGATACGCAGTATTTT. Translation gives CASGLGSAPSTDTQYF. The full variable domain, completed using reference TRBV12-5 and TRBJ2-3, is DARVTQTPRHKVTEMGQEVTMRCQPILGHNTVFWYRQTMMQGLELLAYFRNRAPLDDSGMPKDRFSAEMPDATLATLKIQPSEPRDSAVYFCASGLGSAPSTDTQYFGPGTRLTVL.

This clonotype was counted many times. This rearrangement joins TRBV30 to TRBJ2-7; 9 nucleotides agree with TRBD2. This CDR3 is 13 amino acids long. The germline V gene has CDR1 GTSNPN and CDR2 SVGIG (reference sequence). V shed 8 bases and J 4 bases; nucleotides not matched to a gene: 9. The CDR3 sequence is CALAGMKGYEQYF. The CDR3 DNA sequence: TGTGCCCTAGCGGGAATGAAAGGGTACGAGCAGTACTTC.